Below, 5 T cell receptor beta chains from the same sample are listed, as sequenced in a study of blood T cell repertoires in COVID-19. Some clones are missing from TCRdb's copy, which holds only in-frame ones; the method was immunoSEQ multiplex PCR. The profile shows about 160,000 clones, roughly four fifths of them singletons. Material: peripheral blood. Receptors originate from a woman of 80 years or more with acute or convalescent COVID-19.

This clone came up a few times. The J gene is TRBJ1-5, the V gene TRBV29-1; possibly TRBD1 for D (5 bases). This CDR3 is built from 14 residues. Germline V lookup: CDR1 SQVTM, CDR2 ANQGSEA. Trimming pared 6 bases from V and 1 base from J, leaving 13 bases between. DNA for the CDR3: TGCAGCGTGGCCATTCAGGGAAGCAATCAGCCCCAGCATTTT. It yields the protein CSVAIQGSNQPQHF.

This clone appeared many times. The CDR3 region has the DNA TGTGCCAGCAGCCCAACGTTTGGGGCGGTTGAAGCTTTCTTT. Amino acids: CASSPTFGAVEAFF. This chain uses TRBV5-6 with TRBJ1-1; D possibly corresponds to TRBD1 (5 bases). CDR1 is SGHDT and CDR2 is YYEEEE in the germline V gene. Trimming stripped 4 bases from V and 7 bases from J, with 17 bases between. This CDR3 contains 14 residues.

The chain combines TRBV23-1 with TRBJ1-1; D is ambiguous. TRBV23-1 is an ORF; its function is uncertain. This CDR3 contains 14 residues. V lost 1 base to trimming and J lost 1 base, with 7 bases between them. The CDR3 sequence: CASSQLGGNTEAFF. Written as DNA, the CDR3 is TGCGCCAGCAGTCAATTAGGAGGGAACACTGAAGCTTTCTTT.

CDR3 protein: CASSLEGTSGSSSYEQYF. In DNA, the CDR3 is TGTGCCAGCAGCTTAGAGGGGACTAGCGGGAGTAGTTCCTACGAGCAGTACTTC. The chain is built from TRBV11-2 and TRBJ2-7; 14 bases match TRBD2. The CDR3 has 18 amino acids. J was trimmed by 1 base and V by 0 bases; bases with no gene match: 5. Looked up from germline, CDR1 is SGHAT and CDR2 is FQNNGV. The variable domain in full, completed from reference TRBV11-2 and TRBJ2-7, reads EAGVAQSPRYKIIEKRQSVAFWCNPISGHATLYWYQQILGQGPKLLIQFQNNGVVDDSQLPKDRFSAERLKGVDSTLKIQPAKLEDSAVYLCASSLEGTSGSSSYEQYFGPGTRLTVT.

The V and J genes are TRBV6-2 or TRBV6-3 and TRBJ2-5, with 12 bases that match TRBD2. V lost 6 bases to trimming and J lost 1 base; unmatched junction nucleotides: 6. The CDR3 runs 16 residues. Germline V gives CDR1 MNHEY, CDR2 SVGEGT. In DNA form, the CDR3 reads TGTGCCAGCAGCCGTGGACTAGCGGGGATCCAAGAGACCCAGTACTTC. Translated: CASSRGLAGIQETQYF.